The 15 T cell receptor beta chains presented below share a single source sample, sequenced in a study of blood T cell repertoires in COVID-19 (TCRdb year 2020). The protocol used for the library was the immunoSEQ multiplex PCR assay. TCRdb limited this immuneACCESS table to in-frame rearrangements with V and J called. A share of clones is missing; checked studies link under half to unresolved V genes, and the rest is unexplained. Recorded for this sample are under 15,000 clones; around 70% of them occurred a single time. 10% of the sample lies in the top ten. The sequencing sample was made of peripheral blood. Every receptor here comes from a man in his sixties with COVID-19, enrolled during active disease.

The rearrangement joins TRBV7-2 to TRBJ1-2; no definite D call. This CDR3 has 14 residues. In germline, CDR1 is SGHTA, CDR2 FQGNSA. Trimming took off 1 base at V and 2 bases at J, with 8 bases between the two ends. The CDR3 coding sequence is TGTGCCAGCAGCTTAGATCGCGGGAACTATGGCTACACCTTC. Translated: CASSLDRGNYGYTF.

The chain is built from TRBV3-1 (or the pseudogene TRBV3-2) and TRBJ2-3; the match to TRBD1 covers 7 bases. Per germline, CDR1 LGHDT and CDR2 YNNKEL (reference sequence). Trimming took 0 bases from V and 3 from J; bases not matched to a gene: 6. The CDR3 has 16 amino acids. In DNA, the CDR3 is TGTGCCAGCAGCCAAGATAAAAACAGGGGAACAGATACGCAGTATTTT. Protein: CASSQDKNRGTDTQYF.

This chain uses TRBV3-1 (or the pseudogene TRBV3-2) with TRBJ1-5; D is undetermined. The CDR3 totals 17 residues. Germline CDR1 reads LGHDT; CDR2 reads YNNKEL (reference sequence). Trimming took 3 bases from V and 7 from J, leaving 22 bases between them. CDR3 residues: CASSQVISPGGSQPQHF. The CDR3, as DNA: TGTGCCAGCAGCCAGGTAATCTCCCCTGGAGGGTCCCAGCCCCAGCATTTT.

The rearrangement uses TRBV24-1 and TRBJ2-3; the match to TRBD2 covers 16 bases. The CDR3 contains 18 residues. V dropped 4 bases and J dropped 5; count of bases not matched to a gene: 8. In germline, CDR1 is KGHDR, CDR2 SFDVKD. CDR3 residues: CATSEPGLAGGPRDTQYF. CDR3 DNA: TGTGCCACCAGTGAACCGGGACTAGCGGGAGGGCCTCGAGATACGCAGTATTTT.

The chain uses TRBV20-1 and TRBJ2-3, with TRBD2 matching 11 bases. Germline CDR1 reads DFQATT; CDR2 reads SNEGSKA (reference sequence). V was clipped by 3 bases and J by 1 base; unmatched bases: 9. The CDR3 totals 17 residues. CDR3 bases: TGCAGTGCTAGTGGGTCCCGACTAGCGGGGCGCACAGATACGCAGTATTTT. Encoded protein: CSASGSRLAGRTDTQYF.

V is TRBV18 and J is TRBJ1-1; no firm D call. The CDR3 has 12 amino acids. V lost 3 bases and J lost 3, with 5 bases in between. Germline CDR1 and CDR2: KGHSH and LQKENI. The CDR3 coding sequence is TGTGCCAGCTCACCTCAGGACACTGAAGCTTTCTTT. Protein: CASSPQDTEAFF.

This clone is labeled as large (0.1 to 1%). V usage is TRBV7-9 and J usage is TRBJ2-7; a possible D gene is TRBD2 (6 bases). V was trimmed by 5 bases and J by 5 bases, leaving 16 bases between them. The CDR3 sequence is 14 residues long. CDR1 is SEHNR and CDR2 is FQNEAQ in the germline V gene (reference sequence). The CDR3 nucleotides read TGTGCCAGCAGCCCCCCGAATGGGGAGGACGAGCAGTACTTC. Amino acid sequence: CASSPPNGEDEQYF.

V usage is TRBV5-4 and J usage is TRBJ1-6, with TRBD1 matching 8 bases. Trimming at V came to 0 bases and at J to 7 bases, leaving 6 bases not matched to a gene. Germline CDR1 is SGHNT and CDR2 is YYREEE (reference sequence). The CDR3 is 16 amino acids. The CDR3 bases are TGTGCCAGCAGCTTGGCCCTCGACAGGGGAAATTCACCCCTCCACTTT. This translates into CASSLALDRGNSPLHF. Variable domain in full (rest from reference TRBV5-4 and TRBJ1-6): ETGVTQSPTHLIKTRGQQVTLRCSSQSGHNTVSWYQQALGQGPQFIFQYYREEENGRGNFPPRFSGLQFPNYSSELNVNALELDDSALYLCASSLALDRGNSPLHFGNGTRLTVT.

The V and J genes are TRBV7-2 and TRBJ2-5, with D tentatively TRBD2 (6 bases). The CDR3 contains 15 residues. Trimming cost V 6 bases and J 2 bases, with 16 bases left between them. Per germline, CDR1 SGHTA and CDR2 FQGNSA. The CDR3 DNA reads TGTGCCAGCAGGCCCCGGGGGATTTTACAAGAGACCCAGTACTTC. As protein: CASRPRGILQETQYF.

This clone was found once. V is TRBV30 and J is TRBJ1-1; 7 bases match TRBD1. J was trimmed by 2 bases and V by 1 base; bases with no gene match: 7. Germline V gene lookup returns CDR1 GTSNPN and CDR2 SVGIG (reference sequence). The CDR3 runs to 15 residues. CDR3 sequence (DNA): TGTGCCTGGAGTGCCTTCTTAGGGGGCAACACTGAAGCTTTCTTT. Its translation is CAWSAFLGGNTEAFF.

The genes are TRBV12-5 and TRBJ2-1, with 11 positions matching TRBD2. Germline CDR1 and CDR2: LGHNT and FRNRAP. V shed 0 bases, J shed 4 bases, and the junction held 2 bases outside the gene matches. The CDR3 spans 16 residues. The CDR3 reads CASGLVLAGGYNEQFF. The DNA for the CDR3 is TGTGCTAGTGGTTTGGTATTAGCGGGAGGGTACAATGAGCAGTTCTTC.

Here the CDR3 DNA reads TGTGCCAGCAGTTTGGCGGGGGGGCGCACAGATACGCAGTATTTT. It yields the protein CASSLAGGRTDTQYF. J is TRBJ2-3 and V is TRBV27, with TRBD2 matching over 9 bases. The length of the CDR3 is 15 residues. Germline lookup yields CDR1 MNHEY and CDR2 SMNVEV (reference sequence). After removal of 3 bases from V and 1 base from J, the junction contained 2 bases not matched to a gene.

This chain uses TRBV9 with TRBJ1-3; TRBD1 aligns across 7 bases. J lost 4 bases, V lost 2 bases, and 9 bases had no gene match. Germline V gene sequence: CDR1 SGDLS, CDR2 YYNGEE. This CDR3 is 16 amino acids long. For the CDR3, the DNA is TGTGCCAGCAGCGTCGAAGGGGGCGCGTTAGGAAACACCATATATTTT. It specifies CASSVEGGALGNTIYF.

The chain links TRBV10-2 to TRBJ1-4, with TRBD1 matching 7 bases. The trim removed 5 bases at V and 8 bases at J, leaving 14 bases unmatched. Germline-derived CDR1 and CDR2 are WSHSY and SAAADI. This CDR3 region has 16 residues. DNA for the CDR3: TGCGCCAGCAGTCCCGGACAGGCCGGACCTCGGGAAAAACTGTTTTTT. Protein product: CASSPGQAGPREKLFF.

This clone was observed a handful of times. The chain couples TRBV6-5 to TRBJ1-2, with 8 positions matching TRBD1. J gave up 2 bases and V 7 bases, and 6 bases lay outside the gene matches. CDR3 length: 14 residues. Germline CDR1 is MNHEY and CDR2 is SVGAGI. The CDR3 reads CASNPGGANYGYTF. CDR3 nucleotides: TGTGCCAGCAACCCAGGGGGCGCGAACTATGGCTACACCTTC.